This T cell receptor (beta chain) was found in a study of blood T cells in healthy people across ages. At the level of the study: Template switching picked up about one barcoded beta molecule for each two T cells. Whole-study findings and limits: CMV status of donors was not determined, possibly confounding expanded clonotype changes. Observed TCR beta diversity per million T cells went down as age went up. This fall followed a roughly linear course with age.

Germline V gene sequence: CDR1 LGHDT, CDR2 YNNKEL (reference sequence). The V and J ends lost 0 bases and 2 bases respectively, with 9 bases between them. The CDR3 runs to 15 residues. Sample-barcoded 5' priming and a J-beta primer mix drove a second PCR of roughly 7 to 11 cycles. Every sample produced at least 2.5 million CDR3-containing paired-end reads. TCRdb fed the 5' RACE reads into MiXCR, producing one record per CDR3 protein. Seen here are roughly 2 million distinct CDR3 sequences, around 48% observed once, and the top ten hold more than 2%. As to this clonotype: What it recognizes is unknown.

This clonotype originated in a woman aged 40 to 50 in good health. Material for sequencing was blood. The V and J genes are TRBV3-1 and TRBJ2-3; D ambiguous. In DNA form, the CDR3 reads TGTGCCAGCAGCCAAGATTGGGCGGTCACAGATACGCAGTATTTT. Its translation: CASSQDWAVTDTQYF.